Listed below are T cell receptor beta chains from one sample, sequenced in a study of blood T cell repertoires in COVID-19. Sequencing was performed with immunoSEQ multiplex PCR; in TCRdb, only in-frame clones are kept and a portion is missing. Of over 200,000 clones listed, roughly 85% are singletons. The sample taken for sequencing was PBMCs or T cells enriched from blood (not recorded which). The receptors were gathered from a man aged 30-40 years who had recovered from COVID-19. The CDR3 runs from the conserved cysteine through the conserved F or W.

TRBJ2-5	TRBV7-2	CASSTPLGRQYF
TRBJ1-2	TRBV5-4	CASSLEGRASYGYTF
TRBJ1-5	TRBV30	CAWAGQAGGQPQHF
TRBJ2-1	TRBV28	CASQEAVSSYNEQFF
TRBJ2-1	TRBV28	CASSWGASNEQFF
TRBJ2-1	TRBV7-9	CASSLGLAIYNEQFF
TRBJ1-2	TRBV6-6	CAGRTTGTHGYTF
TRBJ1-2	TRBV24-1	CATSSPGQGLDGYTF
TRBJ1-3	TRBV27	CASSTGQGGNTIYF
TRBJ1-6	TRBV5-1	CASSVEGGNSPLHF
TRBJ1-1	TRBV28	CASSSGAARVGTEAFF
TRBJ2-1	TRBV5-1	CASSPSRPLAEDNEQFF
TRBJ1-5	TRBV6-6	CASNPGTAVSQPQHF
TRBJ2-7	TRBV18	CASSPFETGVSYEQYF
TRBJ1-5	TRBV6-5	CASSLTGVGNQPQHF
TRBJ2-1	TRBV9	CASSVAGTSVFNEQFF
TRBJ1-2	TRBV19	CASSIVVGGNYGYTF
TRBJ1-3	TRBV6-6	CASTQVGGGNTIYF
TRBJ2-6	TRBV7-3	CASSLLAGVLSGANVLTF
TRBJ1-5	TRBV2	CASSAALGGGAGSNQPQHF
TRBJ2-7	TRBV28	CASSFGPQGSYEQYF
TRBJ1-1	TRBV7-2	CASSLEPGPQAEAFF
TRBJ1-5	TRBV4-1	CASSVTGGGNQPQHF
TRBJ2-2	TRBV7-9	CASTTTQGSTGELFF
TRBJ1-5	TRBV4-2	CASSQDPTGGYQPQHF
TRBJ1-1	TRBV4-2	CASSQDSLPRNTEAFF
TRBJ1-1	TRBV30	CAWSVLWAYYFEAFF
TRBJ2-7	TRBV29-1	CSVEIPDSTYEQYF
TRBJ2-1	TRBV9	CASSVGPDRANEQFF
TRBJ2-5	TRBV5-1	CASSGTGTSGETQYF
TRBJ2-3	TRBV7-2	CASSLVGGGGSTDTQYF
TRBJ1-5	TRBV6-5	CASRGQGLGNQPQHF
TRBJ1-3	TRBV11-2	CASSLGNRYSGNTIYF
TRBJ2-7	TRBV5-4	CASSAISGTGGHEQYF
TRBJ2-1	TRBV29-1	CSGRVASSYNEQFF
TRBJ2-2	TRBV10-3	CAISTGPGELFF
TRBJ2-1	TRBV9	CASSVVPQVAYNEQFF
TRBJ1-2	TRBV2	CASSALRSYTF
TRBJ2-1	TRBV1	CTSTGTSGRRSYNEQFF
TRBJ1-2	TRBV2	CASSPELSNYGYTF
TRBJ1-1	TRBV4-3	CASSQAGRGNTEAFF
TRBJ2-7	TRBV2	CASTAGLVYEQYF
TRBJ1-1	TRBV30	CAWSVGVGSAEAFF
TRBJ1-2	TRBV27	CASRGQGALGGGYGYTF
TRBJ2-3	TRBV10-3	CAIRSASGSNADTQYF
TRBJ2-7	TRBV3-1/TRBV3-2	CASSRTGRLFPCYEQYF
TRBJ2-7	TRBV5-1	CASSLGGLAGSSYEQYF
TRBJ1-4	TRBV2	CASSVPTGSSEKLFF
TRBJ2-7	TRBV18	CASSPSGTGYEQYF
TRBJ1-2	TRBV28	CASSSPRGGYYGYTF
TRBJ1-4	TRBV28	CASSPAAGLREKLFF
TRBJ2-2	TRBV10-3	CAISGTGGTGELFF
TRBJ1-2	TRBV28	CASSLPPGQGAGYTF
TRBJ1-2	TRBV3-1/TRBV3-2	CASSQAGLSGYTF
TRBJ2-7	TRBV11-3	CASSLGRRDGGDEQYF